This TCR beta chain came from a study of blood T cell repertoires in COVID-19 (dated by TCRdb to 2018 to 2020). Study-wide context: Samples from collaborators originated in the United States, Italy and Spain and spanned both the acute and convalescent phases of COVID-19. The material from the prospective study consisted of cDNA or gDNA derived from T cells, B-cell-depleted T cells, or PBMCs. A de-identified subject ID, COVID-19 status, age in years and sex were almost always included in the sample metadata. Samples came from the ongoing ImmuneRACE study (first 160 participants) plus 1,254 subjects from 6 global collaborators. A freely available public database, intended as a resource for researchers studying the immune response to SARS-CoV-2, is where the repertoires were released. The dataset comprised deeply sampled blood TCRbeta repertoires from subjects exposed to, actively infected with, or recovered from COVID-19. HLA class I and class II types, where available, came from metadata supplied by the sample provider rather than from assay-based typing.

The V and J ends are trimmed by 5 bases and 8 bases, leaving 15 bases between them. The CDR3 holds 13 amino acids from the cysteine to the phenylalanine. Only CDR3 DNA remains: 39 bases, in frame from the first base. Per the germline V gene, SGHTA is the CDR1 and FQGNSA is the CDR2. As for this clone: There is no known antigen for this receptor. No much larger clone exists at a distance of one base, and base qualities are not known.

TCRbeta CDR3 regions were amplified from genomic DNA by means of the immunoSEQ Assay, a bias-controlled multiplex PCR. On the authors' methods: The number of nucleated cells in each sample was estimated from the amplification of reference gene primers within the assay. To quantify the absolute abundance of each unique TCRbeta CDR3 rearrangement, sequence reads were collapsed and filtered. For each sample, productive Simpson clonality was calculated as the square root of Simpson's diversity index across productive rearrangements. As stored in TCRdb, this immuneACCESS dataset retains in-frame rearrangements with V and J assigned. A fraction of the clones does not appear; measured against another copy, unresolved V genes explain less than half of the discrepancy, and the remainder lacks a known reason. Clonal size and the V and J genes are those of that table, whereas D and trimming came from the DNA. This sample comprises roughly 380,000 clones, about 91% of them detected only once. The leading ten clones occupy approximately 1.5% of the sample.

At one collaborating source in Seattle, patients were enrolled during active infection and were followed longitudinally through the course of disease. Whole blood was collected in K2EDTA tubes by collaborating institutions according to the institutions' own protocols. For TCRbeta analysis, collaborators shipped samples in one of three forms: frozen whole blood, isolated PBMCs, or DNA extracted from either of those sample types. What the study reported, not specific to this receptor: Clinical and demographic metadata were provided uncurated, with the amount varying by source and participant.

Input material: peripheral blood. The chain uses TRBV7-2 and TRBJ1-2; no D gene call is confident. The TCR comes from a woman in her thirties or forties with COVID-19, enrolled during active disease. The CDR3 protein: CASSPTPGSGYTF. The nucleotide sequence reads TGTGCCAGCAGCCCTACCCCCGGGTCCGGCTACACCTTC.